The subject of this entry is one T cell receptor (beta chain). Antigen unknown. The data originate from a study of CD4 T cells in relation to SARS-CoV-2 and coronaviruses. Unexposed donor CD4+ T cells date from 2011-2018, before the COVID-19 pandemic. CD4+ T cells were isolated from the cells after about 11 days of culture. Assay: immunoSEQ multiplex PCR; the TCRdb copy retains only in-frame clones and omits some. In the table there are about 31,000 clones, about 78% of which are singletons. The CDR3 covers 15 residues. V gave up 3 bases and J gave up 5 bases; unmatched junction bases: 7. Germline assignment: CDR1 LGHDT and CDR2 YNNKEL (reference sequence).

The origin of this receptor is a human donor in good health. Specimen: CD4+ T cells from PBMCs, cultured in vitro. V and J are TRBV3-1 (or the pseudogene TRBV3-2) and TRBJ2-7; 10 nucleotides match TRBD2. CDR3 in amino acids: CASSHYIAGGHEQYF. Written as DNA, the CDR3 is TGTGCCAGCAGCCATTATATAGCGGGGGGCCACGAGCAGTACTTC.